Shown below are 27 T cell receptor beta chains from a single sample sequenced in a study of PD-1 blockade in classical Hodgkin lymphoma. The assay was immunoSEQ multiplex PCR, and TCRdb's table has in-frame clones only and misses some. The repertoire holds about 23,000 clones, roughly 90% seen once, with approximately 23% in the top ten. Described time point: cycle 4 day 1 (C4D1), after 6 weeks of nivolumab. Relapse after autologous stem cell transplantation occurred in every patient, and brentuximab vedotin exposure varied. The specimen comprised peripheral blood mononuclear cells (PBMCs), sampled before the fourth cycle of nivolumab. The receptors originated from a human donor with classical Hodgkin lymphoma.

The chain joins TRBV19 to TRBJ1-5; 7 positions match TRBD1. This CDR3 spans 15 amino acids. J lost 4 bases, V lost 5 bases, and 8 bases had no gene match. In germline, CDR1 is LNHDA, CDR2 SQIVND (reference sequence). The CDR3 region has the DNA TGTGCCAGTAGTGCTCAACAGGGGCGAAATCAGCCCCAGCATTTT. Encoded protein: CASSAQQGRNQPQHF. The full variable domain, with the rest looked up from reference TRBV19 and TRBJ1-5, is DGGITQSPKYLFRKEGQNVTLSCEQNLNHDAMYWYRQDPGQGLRLIYYSQIVNDFQKGDIAEGYSVSREKKESFPLTVTSAQKNPTAFYLCASSAQQGRNQPQHFGDGTRLSIL.

The V call is TRBV5-4, the J call TRBJ2-3; 9 bases agree with TRBD2. Germline V gene data show CDR1 as SGHNT and CDR2 as YYREEE (reference sequence). The CDR3 loop spans 15 amino acids. After removal of 0 bases from V and 2 bases from J, the junction contained 1 base not matched to a gene. The CDR3 DNA reads as TGTGCCAGCAGCTTGGGCGGGAGGGCCACAGATACGCAGTATTTT. Its protein is CASSLGGRATDTQYF.

This clone was recorded only once. The V call is TRBV19, the J call TRBJ1-6; D is possibly TRBD1 (6 bases). Germline V gives CDR1 LNHDA, CDR2 SQIVND (reference sequence). The CDR3 extends over 16 amino acids. The ends were cut back, 5 bases at V and 4 bases at J, with 15 bases in the middle. For the CDR3, the DNA is TGTGCCAGTAGTCTCCAAGGGGGACTATATAATTCACCCCTCCACTTT. The encoded protein is CASSLQGGLYNSPLHF. The full variable domain, completed using reference TRBV19 and TRBJ1-6, is DGGITQSPKYLFRKEGQNVTLSCEQNLNHDAMYWYRQDPGQGLRLIYYSQIVNDFQKGDIAEGYSVSREKKESFPLTVTSAQKNPTAFYLCASSLQGGLYNSPLHFGNGTRLTVT.

This clone appeared a single time. The chain links TRBV11-2 to TRBJ2-7, with a possible D match to TRBD1 (6 bases). V lost 3 bases and J lost 3, with 12 bases in between. The CDR3 runs 14 residues. Germline CDR1 SGHAT, CDR2 FQNNGV. The CDR3 protein is CASSFGDIVYEQYF. The CDR3 DNA sequence: TGTGCCAGCAGCTTCGGGGACATAGTCTACGAGCAGTACTTC.

This sequence joins TRBV10-2 and TRBJ2-7, with D perhaps matching TRBD1 (5 bases). The germline gives CDR1 WSHSY, CDR2 SAAADI. V dropped 3 bases and J dropped 0 bases, with 9 bases sitting between them. CDR3 length: 14 amino acids. CDR3 residues: CASSDNRFSYEQYF. CDR3 bases: TGCGCCAGCAGTGACAACAGGTTCTCCTACGAGCAGTACTTC.

The V gene is TRBV28, the J gene TRBJ2-7; D is perhaps TRBD2 (6 bases). The CDR3 is 14 residues long. With 3 bases removed from V and 2 bases from J, the gap between germline ends came to 11 bases. The germline V gene encodes CDR1 MDHEN and CDR2 SYDVKM. Here the CDR3 DNA reads TGTGCCAGCAGTTTTAGAGGGAGGCCCTACGAGCAGTACTTC. This sequence encodes CASSFRGRPYEQYF.

CDR3 protein: CASSHANLEGTEAFF. The CDR3 bases are TGTGCCAGCAGCCACGCCAACTTAGAGGGCACTGAAGCTTTCTTT. The rearrangement uses TRBV13 and TRBJ1-1; D is uncertain. Germline CDR1 PRHDT, CDR2 FYEKMQ (reference sequence). The CDR3 is made up of 15 amino acids. The V end lost 5 bases, the J end lost 4 bases, and 17 bases lay between the germline ends. Complete variable domain (other parts from reference TRBV13 and TRBJ1-1): AAGVIQSPRHLIKEKRETATLKCYPIPRHDTVYWYQQGPGQDPQFLISFYEKMQSDKGSIPDRFSAQQFSDYHSELNMSSLELGDSALYFCASSHANLEGTEAFFGQGTRLTVV.

The chain joins TRBV19 to TRBJ1-2, with D maybe TRBD1 (5 bases). Germline CDR1 and CDR2: LNHDA and SQIVND (reference sequence). Trimming cost V 4 bases and J 4 bases, with 13 bases left between them. This CDR3 contains 14 residues. This CDR3 is CASSNPGLGYGYTF. The CDR3, as DNA: TGTGCCAGTAGTAACCCAGGGTTGGGCTATGGCTACACCTTC.

Of note for this clone: Relative to the germline gene, one junction end is altered; a read error may explain this. The V and J genes are TRBV5-1 and TRBJ2-7, with D tentatively TRBD2 (7 bases). From germline, CDR1 is SGHRS and CDR2 YFSETQ. This CDR3 comprises 15 residues. CDR3 residues: CASSLGGGGPQLLDF. Written as DNA, the CDR3 is TGCGCCAGCAGCTTGGGAGGGGGGGGTCCTCAGCTCTTGGACTTC.

The V call is TRBV5-1, the J call TRBJ2-2; 7 nucleotides match TRBD2. The CDR3 length is 15 residues. Per the germline V gene, CDR1 is SGHRS and CDR2 is YFSETQ. V was clipped by 2 bases and J by 0 bases; unmatched bases: 1. CDR3 sequence reads: CASSFGGSNTGELFF. The CDR3 nucleotides are TGCGCCAGCAGCTTCGGGGGGTCGAACACCGGGGAGCTGTTTTTT.

The chain uses TRBV7-2 and TRBJ2-7; TRBD2 is a possible D gene (6 bases). Germline loops: CDR1 SGHTA, CDR2 FQGNSA. Trimming cost V 2 bases and J 0 bases, with 20 bases left between them. The CDR3 runs 18 residues. The CDR3 protein is CASSLKGLLAVSSYEQYF. The CDR3 DNA reads TGTGCCAGCAGCTTAAAGGGTCTGTTAGCGGTTAGCTCCTACGAGCAGTACTTC.

The chain links TRBV5-1 to TRBJ2-5; TRBD2 matches 7 bases. V gave up 0 bases and J gave up 7 bases; unmatched junction bases: 12. Germline V lookup: CDR1 SGHRS, CDR2 YFSETQ. This CDR3 spans 16 amino acids. This CDR3 reads CASSLGSGRAGVTQYF. The CDR3 DNA is TGCGCCAGCAGCTTGGGTAGCGGGCGCGCCGGAGTGACCCAGTACTTC.

The chain couples TRBV25-1 to TRBJ2-5; weak D call: TRBD2 (6 bases). The germline V gene has CDR1 MGHDK and CDR2 SYGVNS. This CDR3 comprises 15 residues. V was cut by 1 base and J by 5 bases, with 14 bases left in between. CDR3 sequence: CASSELPGRGETQYF. CDR3 nucleotides: TGTGCCAGCAGTGAATTACCAGGGCGGGGTGAGACCCAGTACTTC.

A few counts support this clone. The chain joins TRBV6-1 to TRBJ1-2; 7 bases agree with TRBD1. The CDR3 has 15 residues. Germline lookup yields CDR1 MNHNS and CDR2 SASEGT. Trimming at V came to 3 bases and at J to 2 bases, leaving 6 bases not matched to a gene. The CDR3 sequence: CASSEQRDSNYGYTF. For the CDR3, the DNA is TGTGCCAGCAGTGAGCAGCGGGACAGCAACTATGGCTACACCTTC.

The chain combines TRBV5-1 with TRBJ1-4; weak D call: TRBD1 (5 bases). This CDR3 is built from 14 residues. V lost 5 bases and J 4 bases, leaving 12 bases between the germline ends. The V gene's germline CDR1 is SGHRS and CDR2 YFSETQ. CDR3 region: CASRTEINNEKLFF. The CDR3 nucleotides read TGCGCCAGCAGGACAGAAATAAATAATGAAAAACTGTTTTTT.

V and J are TRBV19 and TRBJ1-1, with D uncertain. The ends were cut back, 0 bases at V and 0 bases at J, with 8 bases in the middle. Germline lookup yields CDR1 LNHDA and CDR2 SQIVND (reference sequence). CDR3 length equals 15 residues. CDR3 bases: TGTGCCAGTAGTATAGATCCAGATATGAACACTGAAGCTTTCTTT. It is translated as CASSIDPDMNTEAFF.

The chain uses TRBV30 and TRBJ1-2, with D unresolved. In germline, CDR1 is GTSNPN, CDR2 SVGIG (reference sequence). The CDR3 totals 12 residues. Trimming took 4 bases from V and 8 from J, leaving 14 bases between them. CDR3 region: CAWTVGGLGYTF. Written as DNA, the CDR3 is TGTGCCTGGACCGTAGGAGGGTTGGGCTACACCTTC.

The chain carries TRBV5-6 and TRBJ2-1; 12 bases are shared with TRBD2. CDR3 size: 17 residues. V dropped 1 base and J dropped 8; count of bases not matched to a gene: 10. Looked up from germline, CDR1 is SGHDT and CDR2 is YYEEEE. Written as DNA, the CDR3 is TGTGCCAGCAGCTTGCCTAGCGGGGGGGTCCCGTTCCATGAGCAGTTCTTC. This translates into CASSLPSGGVPFHEQFF.

This chain uses TRBV25-1 with TRBJ2-2; D uncertain. This CDR3 is built from 13 residues. V lost 2 bases and J 7 bases, leaving 8 bases between the germline ends. Germline V lookup: CDR1 MGHDK, CDR2 SYGVNS. CDR3 loop: CASSEDLRGELFF. CDR3 nucleotides: TGTGCCAGCAGTGAAGATCTCCGCGGGGAGCTGTTTTTT.

DNA for the CDR3: TGTGCCAGTAGCTCGGACAGTTGGAAAAACATTCAGTACTTC. Protein sequence: CASSSDSWKNIQYF. The gene calls are TRBV19 and TRBJ2-4; a possible D gene is TRBD1 (6 bases). The CDR3 sequence is 14 residues long. V gave up 6 bases and J gave up 4 bases, with 13 bases separating them. The germline V gene has CDR1 LNHDA and CDR2 SQIVND (reference sequence).

The rearrangement uses TRBV4-1 and TRBJ2-1, with 14 nucleotides matching TRBD2. Germline V gene data show CDR1 as MGHRA and CDR2 as YSYEKL. Trimming removed 1 base from V and 3 bases from J; junction bases left unmatched: 11. The length of the CDR3 is 20 residues. The CDR3 loop is CASSQARGLAGETLYNEQFF. In DNA, the CDR3 is TGCGCCAGCAGCCAAGCTCGGGGACTAGCGGGGGAGACCCTCTACAATGAGCAGTTCTTC.

This clone came up once. The chain joins TRBV5-6 to TRBJ2-7; 12 bases are shared with TRBD2. The CDR3 spans 15 residues. The junction had 11 bases not matched to a gene; V was cut back by 1 base and J by 12 bases. Germline assignment: CDR1 SGHDT and CDR2 YYEEEE. This chain's CDR3 is CASSLLAGGPGEAYF. The CDR3 DNA is TGTGCCAGCAGCTTGCTAGCGGGAGGGCCCGGGGAAGCGTACTTC.

This clone came up a few times. This sequence joins TRBV4-1 and TRBJ1-5, with D maybe TRBD1 (6 bases). V was shortened by 0 bases and J by 6 bases, with 9 bases between the two germline ends. Germline CDR1 MGHRA, CDR2 YSYEKL. The CDR3 is 14 residues long. CDR3 nucleotide sequence: TGCGCCAGCAGCCAAGAGGTAGGGGGTCAGCCCCAGCATTTT. This gives the protein CASSQEVGGQPQHF.

The CDR3 DNA sequence: TGCGCCAGCAGCTTGGGGGGGCGCGGTAATTCACCCCTCCACTTT. Protein: CASSLGGRGNSPLHF. The chain recombines TRBV5-1 with TRBJ1-6; D is possibly TRBD1 (6 bases). This CDR3 is 15 amino acids long. Trimming took 0 bases from V and 6 from J, leaving 10 bases between them. Germline V gene lookup returns CDR1 SGHRS and CDR2 YFSETQ.

CDR3 coding DNA: TGTGCCAGCAGCTGGGGGGACCCCTCCTACAATGAGCAGTTCTTC. It translates to CASSWGDPSYNEQFF. The chain employs TRBV7-9 and TRBJ2-1, with a possible D match to TRBD2 (6 bases). The CDR3 has 15 residues. Germline loops: CDR1 SEHNR, CDR2 FQNEAQ (reference sequence). Trimming left V 4 bases short and J 0 bases short, with 10 bases between. Drawing the rest from reference TRBV7-9 and TRBJ2-1, the complete variable domain is DTGVSQNPRHKITKRGQNVTFRCDPISEHNRLYWYRQTLGQGPEFLTYFQNEAQLEKSRLLSDRFSAERPKGSFSTLEIQRTEQGDSAMYLCASSWGDPSYNEQFFGPGTRLTVL.

This chain connects TRBV18 to TRBJ1-6; perhaps TRBD1 as D (6 bases). CDR3 size: 13 residues. The V end lost 3 bases, the J end lost 13 bases, and 13 bases lay between the germline ends. In germline, CDR1 is KGHSH, CDR2 LQKENI. The CDR3 DNA follows: TGTGCCAGCTCACCTGAGGGGGGGGATCCCCTCCACTTT. It yields the protein CASSPEGGDPLHF.

The chain carries TRBV11-2 and TRBJ2-3; 10 nucleotides agree with TRBD2. Germline-derived CDR1 and CDR2 are SGHAT and FQNNGV. After removal of 4 bases from V and 2 bases from J, the junction contained 6 bases not matched to a gene. This CDR3 has 16 residues. The CDR3 region has the DNA TGTGCCAGCAGCTCTTTAGCGGGGGGCCTCACAGATACGCAGTATTTT. This gives the protein CASSSLAGGLTDTQYF. Full variable domain (remainder filled in from reference TRBV11-2 and TRBJ2-3): EAGVAQSPRYKIIEKRQSVAFWCNPISGHATLYWYQQILGQGPKLLIQFQNNGVVDDSQLPKDRFSAERLKGVDSTLKIQPAKLEDSAVYLCASSSLAGGLTDTQYFGPGTRLTVL.